Below, 26 T cell receptor beta chains from the same sample are listed, as sequenced in a study of CD8+ T cells in alopecia areata. Indicated treatment: oral pan-JAK inhibitor, 5-10 mg twice daily. Investigators isolated RNA and reverse transcribed it into cDNA to act as the sequencing template. Sequencing used immunoSEQ multiplex PCR; TCRdb keeps in-frame clones, though not all of them. The repertoire holds about 120,000 clones, with about 61% as singletons. The sequenced sample was CD8+ T cells sorted from blood, obtained at week 4, from a patient treated with tofacitinib. The receptors were sampled from a human donor with alopecia areata.

This sequence joins TRBV7-6 and TRBJ2-2; 7 nucleotides agree with TRBD1. From germline, CDR1 is SGHVS and CDR2 FNYEAQ. The CDR3 length is 15 residues. V was clipped by 5 bases and J by 7 bases; unmatched bases: 10. CDR3: CASSSETGIHGELFF. The CDR3 DNA reads as TGTGCCAGCAGCAGTGAGACAGGGATTCACGGGGAGCTGTTTTTT.

V gene TRBV30 combines with J gene TRBJ2-1; D is unclear. This CDR3 is built from 10 residues. V gave up 5 bases and J gave up 10 bases, with 9 bases separating them. CDR1 and CDR2 from the germline V gene are GTSNPN and SVGIG (reference sequence). CDR3 bases: TGTGCCTGGGAAACGACAGAGCAGTTCTTC. Translated, it gives CAWETTEQFF.

The V gene is TRBV28, the J gene TRBJ2-5, with D possibly TRBD1 on 6 matching bases. CDR3 size: 14 residues. V was pared by 2 bases and J by 2 bases, with 9 bases between. CDR1 and CDR2 from the germline V gene are MDHEN and SYDVKM. The CDR3 nucleotides read TGTGCCAGCAGTTTAACCGGACAGCAAGAGACCCAGTACTTC. Residues: CASSLTGQQETQYF.

The chain is built from TRBV9 and TRBJ2-3; TRBD2 might be the D (5 bases). V lost 6 bases to trimming and J lost 9 bases, with 14 bases between them. The CDR3 loop spans 12 amino acids. Germline lookup yields CDR1 SGDLS and CDR2 YYNGEE. The CDR3 nucleotides are TGTGCCAGCACAAACTCAAGAGGGACGCAGTATTTT. This encodes CASTNSRGTQYF. Full variable domain (remainder filled in from reference TRBV9 and TRBJ2-3): DSGVTQTPKHLITATGQRVTLRCSPRSGDLSVYWYQQSLDQGLQFLIQYYNGEERAKGNILERFSAQQFPDLHSELNLSSLELGDSALYFCASTNSRGTQYFGPGTRLTVL.

This chain links TRBV15 with TRBJ2-3; D may be TRBD1 or TRBD2 (5 bases each). Trimming pared 9 bases from V and 0 bases from J, leaving 10 bases between. CDR3 length: 13 amino acids. Germline V gene data show CDR1 as LNHNV and CDR2 as YYDKDF (reference sequence). The CDR3 is CATQGGSTDTQYF. CDR3 DNA: TGTGCCACTCAGGGCGGGAGCACAGATACGCAGTATTTT. The full variable domain, rest sourced from reference TRBV15 and TRBJ2-3, is DAMVIQNPRYQVTQFGKPVTLSCSQTLNHNVMYWYQQKSSQAPKLLFHYYDKDFNNEADTPDNFQSRRPNTSFCFLDIRSPGLGDTAMYLCATQGGSTDTQYFGPGTRLTVL.

This chain joins TRBV5-6 and TRBJ1-2; D possibly corresponds to TRBD1 (6 bases). The CDR3 length is 16 residues. The V end was cut by 0 bases, the J end by 3 bases, with 15 bases between. Germline V gene lookup returns CDR1 SGHDT and CDR2 YYEEEE. The CDR3 DNA reads TGTGCCAGCAGCTTGGTTGCGGGGGCCGTGGACTATGGCTACACCTTC. This encodes CASSLVAGAVDYGYTF.

The chain carries TRBV29-1 and TRBJ2-7, with 10 bases that match TRBD1. The CDR3 loop spans 14 amino acids. The trim removed 6 bases at V and 7 bases at J, leaving 12 bases unmatched. CDR1 SQVTM and CDR2 ANQGSEA come from the germline V gene. CDR3 region: CSVPRTGGLGEQYF. Written as DNA, the CDR3 is TGCAGCGTGCCCAGGACAGGGGGGCTTGGGGAGCAGTACTTC.

The chain uses TRBV30 and TRBJ2-5; possible D gene TRBD2, 6 bases. Germline V gene sequence: CDR1 GTSNPN, CDR2 SVGIG (reference sequence). This CDR3 spans 15 amino acids. V lost 0 bases and J lost 4, with 15 bases in between. CDR3 DNA sequence: TGTGCCTGGAGTGTAAGCGCCTACGGGGGAGAGACCCAGTACTTC. This gives the protein CAWSVSAYGGETQYF.

In its sample, this clone was seen a few times. J is TRBJ1-2 and V is TRBV4-3, with D possibly being TRBD1 (6 bases). From germline, CDR1 is LGHNA and CDR2 YSLEER. V gave up 2 bases and J gave up 2 bases, with 18 bases separating them. The CDR3 contains 17 residues. The DNA for the CDR3 is TGCGCCAGCAGCCAACCCGGTAGGACAGCGACAAACTATGGCTACACCTTC. As protein: CASSQPGRTATNYGYTF.

The chain couples TRBV7-9 to TRBJ2-7, with 13 bases identical to TRBD2. V shed 5 bases and J 5 bases; nucleotides not matched to a gene: 12. The CDR3 runs 17 residues. Germline CDR1 SEHNR, CDR2 FQNEAQ (reference sequence). This CDR3 reads CASSIGTSGDLSHEQYF. DNA of the CDR3: TGTGCCAGCAGCATTGGGACTAGCGGGGATTTAAGTCACGAGCAGTACTTC.

The rearrangement links TRBV30 to TRBJ2-7; D perhaps matches TRBD1 (6 bases). CDR1 is GTSNPN and CDR2 is SVGIG in the germline V gene (reference sequence). V lost 2 bases and J lost 3, with 23 bases in between. The CDR3 contains 17 residues. The CDR3 loop reads CAWSPQPGTQTFYEQYF. The CDR3 bases are TGTGCCTGGAGTCCTCAACCCGGGACACAGACTTTCTACGAGCAGTACTTC.

The rearrangement links TRBV27 to TRBJ2-2; D is perhaps TRBD1 (5 bases). Per germline, CDR1 MNHEY and CDR2 SMNVEV (reference sequence). Trimming removed 4 bases at V and 0 bases at J, with 12 bases between. The CDR3 is 16 residues long. For the CDR3, the DNA is TGTGCCAGCAGTTCGCCCGGACAAGCGAACACCGGGGAGCTGTTTTTT. Translating gives CASSSPGQANTGELFF.

The chain couples TRBV7-2 to TRBJ2-2, with unresolved D. Deletions cut 1 base from V and 3 bases from J, with 3 bases between. Germline assignment: CDR1 SGHTA and CDR2 FQGNSA. This CDR3 has 13 amino acids. The CDR3 DNA is TGTGCCAGCAGCTTAGTCGACACCGGGGAGCTGTTTTTT. Its protein product is CASSLVDTGELFF.

This clone showed up just a few times. The genes are TRBV30 and TRBJ1-2; D is unresolved. CDR3 length: 11 amino acids. Germline CDR1 GTSNPN, CDR2 SVGIG (reference sequence). V lost 4 bases and J lost 5, with 8 bases in between. The CDR3 sequence is CAWIGGYGYTF. The CDR3 nucleotides read TGTGCCTGGATCGGCGGTTATGGCTACACCTTC.

The rearrangement uses TRBV29-1 and TRBJ1-2; a weak D match, TRBD1 (5 bases). This CDR3 spans 12 amino acids. Per germline, CDR1 SQVTM and CDR2 ANQGSEA. The V end lost 5 bases, the J end lost 6 bases, and 13 bases lay between the germline ends. In nucleotides, the CDR3 is TGCAGCGTTTCCGACAGAGGCCATGGCTACACCTTC. Translated, it gives CSVSDRGHGYTF. Variable domain in full (rest from reference TRBV29-1 and TRBJ1-2): SAVISQKPSRDICQRGTSLTIQCQVDSQVTMMFWYRQQPGQSLTLIATANQGSEATYESGFVIDKFPISRPNLTFSTLTVSNMSPEDSSIYLCSVSDRGHGYTFGSGTRLTVV.

The J gene is TRBJ2-7, the V gene TRBV28; D might be TRBD2 (5 bases). Trimming removed 7 bases from V and 7 bases from J, with 14 bases in between. The CDR3 is 12 residues long. Germline values: CDR1 MDHEN, CDR2 SYDVKM. As DNA, the CDR3 is TGTGCCAGCAACAACCCATCGGGGGAGCAGTACTTC. This codes for CASNNPSGEQYF.

This rearrangement joins TRBV4-1 to TRBJ2-7; 9 nucleotides agree with TRBD1. V lost 0 bases and J lost 6; bases outside the gene matches: 6. From germline, CDR1 is MGHRA and CDR2 YSYEKL. There are 15 residues in the CDR3. CDR3 region: CASSQDGGTGFEQYF. The CDR3 DNA is TGCGCCAGCAGCCAAGATGGAGGGACAGGGTTCGAGCAGTACTTC.

This chain links TRBV4-1 with TRBJ2-5; D is undetermined. The CDR3 is 17 residues long. V was shortened by 4 bases and J by 5 bases, with 23 bases between the two germline ends. The germline V gene has CDR1 MGHRA and CDR2 YSYEKL. CDR3 sequence (DNA): TGCGCCAGCAGCCGAGGCCCTACTGGTTCTATTGTGGAGACCCAGTACTTC. It specifies CASSRGPTGSIVETQYF.

The V call is TRBV30, the J call TRBJ1-1, with 7 bases aligning to TRBD1. The junction had 7 bases not matched to a gene; V was cut back by 6 bases and J by 0 bases. CDR3 length: 14 residues. Germline CDR1 is GTSNPN and CDR2 is SVGIG (reference sequence). The CDR3 sequence: CACQAGGMNTEAFF. CDR3 DNA sequence: TGTGCCTGCCAAGCAGGGGGGATGAACACTGAAGCTTTCTTT.

This clone was found a few times. The chain employs TRBV9 and TRBJ1-6; possibly TRBD1 for D (6 bases). Trimming cost V 0 bases and J 8 bases, with 21 bases left between them. CDR1 and CDR2 (germline): SGDLS, YYNGEE. The CDR3 consists of 18 residues. CDR3 region: CASSVAGDPGELDSPLHF. CDR3 DNA: TGTGCCAGCAGCGTAGCGGGCGACCCAGGGGAGCTGGATTCACCCCTCCACTTT.

DNA for the CDR3: TGTGCCAGCAGTGAACAGGGCGGAGGGGAAAAACTGTTTTTT. It codes for CASSEQGGGEKLFF. The chain is built from TRBV25-1 and TRBJ1-4; possibly TRBD1 for D (5 bases). The V gene's germline CDR1 is MGHDK and CDR2 SYGVNS. Trimming took off 2 bases at V and 8 bases at J, with 12 bases between the two ends. This CDR3 has 14 residues. Looking up the rest from reference TRBV25-1 and TRBJ1-4 gives the full variable domain: EADIYQTPRYLVIGTGKKITLECSQTMGHDKMYWYQQDPGMELHLIHYSYGVNSTEKGDLSSESTVSRIRTEHFPLTLESARPSHTSQYLCASSEQGGGEKLFFGSGTQLSVL.

The V call is TRBV14, the J call TRBJ1-2; TRBD1 might be the D (5 bases). The length of the CDR3 is 14 residues. Germline V gives CDR1 SGHDN, CDR2 FVKESK. The V gene lost 1 base and the J gene lost 4 bases, with 10 bases spanning the gap. The CDR3 region has the DNA TGTGCCAGCAGCCAAGTCGGGGGAGTCTATGGCTACACCTTC. It encodes CASSQVGGVYGYTF.

V usage is TRBV13 and J usage is TRBJ2-5; 13 nucleotides agree with TRBD2. The CDR3 sequence is 16 residues long. J gave up 2 bases and V 4 bases, and 4 bases lay outside the gene matches. CDR1 and CDR2 (germline): PRHDT, FYEKMQ (reference sequence). CDR3 nucleotides: TGTGCCAGCAGCTCCCGGACTAGCGGGGGACAAGAGACCCAGTACTTC. Its protein product is CASSSRTSGGQETQYF.

V usage is TRBV7-9 and J usage is TRBJ2-3; the D is unclear. V was cut by 5 bases and J by 6 bases, with 9 bases left in between. Per the germline V gene, CDR1 is SEHNR and CDR2 is FQNEAQ (reference sequence). This CDR3 has 12 amino acids. In nucleotides, the CDR3 is TGTGCCAGCAGCCCATCTGTGGATACGCAGTATTTT. Amino acids: CASSPSVDTQYF.

The V call is TRBV7-9, the J call TRBJ2-3; D is uncertain. The CDR3 runs 13 residues. Germline V gene lookup returns CDR1 SEHNR and CDR2 FQNEAQ (reference sequence). V was clipped by 5 bases and J by 6 bases, with 12 bases between them. For the CDR3, the DNA is TGTGCCAGCAGCCTTCCCGACTCGGATACGCAGTATTTT. Its translation is CASSLPDSDTQYF.

The chain couples TRBV4-1 to TRBJ1-1; D possibly corresponds to TRBD1 (5 bases). V lost 2 bases and J lost 2, with 9 bases in between. This CDR3 spans 14 amino acids. Germline lookup yields CDR1 MGHRA and CDR2 YSYEKL. The CDR3 reads CASSQLQGNTEAFF. CDR3 nucleotide sequence: TGCGCCAGCAGCCAACTTCAGGGAAACACTGAAGCTTTCTTT.